The rows below give T cell receptor beta chains drawn from one sample of a study of blood T cells in healthy people across ages. TCRdb re-called the 5' RACE reads with MiXCR, one entry per CDR3 protein. The repertoire includes approximately 780,000 distinct CDR3 sequences, roughly 24% of them detected once, and about 2.9% sits in the top ten. The sample also formed part of further work on T cells of mothers and their children.

Sequencing was done on a sample of blood. The source of these receptors is a boy younger than 18 in good health. Each CDR3 is given with its conserved first and last residue. The D gene is left open where the match is weak. Clone sizes are given selectively: once, few, many, or a class where the clone is expanded.

v_call,clone_size,d_call,j_call,cdr3_aa,cdr3_nt
TRBV5-4,NA,NA,TRBJ2-5,CASSLEDEVETQYF,TGTGCCAGCAGCTTGGAGGACGAAGTAGAGACCCAGTACTTC
TRBV20-1,NA,NA,TRBJ1-5,CSALRAGQPQHF,TGCAGTGCTCTCAGGGCAGGTCAGCCCCAGCATTTT
TRBV20-1,NA,TRBD2,TRBJ2-3,CSASLAGVTDTQYF,TGCAGTGCTTCTCTAGCGGGGGTCACAGATACGCAGTATTTT
TRBV7-9,NA,TRBD2,TRBJ2-1,CASSGGAGVQFF,TGTGCCAGCAGCGGAGGCGCGGGGGTGCAGTTCTTC
TRBV11-2,few,TRBD1,TRBJ2-1,CASSLGDRVEDEQFF,TGTGCCAGCAGCTTAGGGGACAGGGTCGAGGATGAGCAGTTCTTC
TRBV10-3,once,TRBD2,TRBJ2-2,CAISESPTSGANTGELFF,TGTGCCATCAGTGAGTCGCCCACTAGCGGGGCTAACACCGGGGAGCTGTTTTTT
TRBV20-1,NA,NA,TRBJ2-7,CSARDGGNYEQYF,TGCAGTGCTAGAGACGGCGGGAACTACGAGCAGTACTTC
TRBV2,few,TRBD2,TRBJ2-5,CASIRRASGFQETQYF,TGTGCCAGCATCCGGAGGGCTAGCGGGTTTCAAGAGACCCAGTACTTC
TRBV20-1,NA,NA,TRBJ2-5,CSARGDRGGETQYF,TGCAGTGCTAGGGGGGACAGAGGGGGGGAGACCCAGTACTTC
TRBV6-5,few,NA,TRBJ1-3,CASSLLTGSGNTIYF,TGTGCCAGCAGCCTCTTGACAGGTTCTGGAAACACCATATATTTT
TRBV2,few,TRBD2,TRBJ2-5,CASSVPAGGGETQYF,TGTGCCAGCAGTGTGCCAGCGGGGGGCGGAGAGACCCAGTACTTC